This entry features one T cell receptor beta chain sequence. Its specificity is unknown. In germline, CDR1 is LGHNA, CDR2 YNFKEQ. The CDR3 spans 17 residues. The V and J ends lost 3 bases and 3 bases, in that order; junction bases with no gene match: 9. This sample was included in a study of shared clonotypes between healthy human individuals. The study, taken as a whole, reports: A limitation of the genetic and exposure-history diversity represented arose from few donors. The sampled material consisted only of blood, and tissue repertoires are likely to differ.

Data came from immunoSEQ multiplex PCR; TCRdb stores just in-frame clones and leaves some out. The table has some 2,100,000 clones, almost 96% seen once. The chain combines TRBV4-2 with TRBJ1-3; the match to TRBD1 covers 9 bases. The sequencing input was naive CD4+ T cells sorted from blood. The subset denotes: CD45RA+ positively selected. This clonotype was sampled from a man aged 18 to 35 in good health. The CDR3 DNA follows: TGTGCCAGCAGCCAGGAAGGGACAGGGAGTTTTGGAAACACCATATATTTT. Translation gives CASSQEGTGSFGNTIYF.